This T cell receptor (beta chain) was sequenced in a study of identical twins. General study findings and limits: Sequences that were beta out-of-frame showed weaker excess twin sharing.

V lost 5 bases and J lost 4; bases outside the gene matches: 10. This CDR3 comprises 15 residues. Germline CDR1 reads SGHTA; CDR2 reads FQGNSA. This clonotype is classed as medium-sized. As yet, its antigen is unknown. TCRdb reanalysed the 5' RACE reads using MiXCR and keeps one entry per CDR3 protein. The sample shows roughly 490,000 distinct CDR3 sequences, roughly an eighth of them seen only once. The same specimen was also included in a second study, on yellow fever vaccine responses in identical twins.

The receptor comes from a woman between 18 and 29 years old in good health. The J gene is TRBJ2-5, the V gene TRBV7-2; 7 bases line up with TRBD2. Material for sequencing was CD4+ T cells sorted from blood. DNA of the CDR3: TGTGCCAGCAGCGAGCGACATAGGGAGGGAGAGACCCAGTACTTC. Protein: CASSERHREGETQYF. The entire variable domain, with the rest obtained from reference TRBV7-2 and TRBJ2-5, is as follows: GAGVSQSPSNKVTEKGKDVELRCDPISGHTALYWYRQSLGQGLEFLIYFQGNSAPDKSGLPSDRFSAERTGGSVSTLTIQRTQQEDSAVYLCASSERHREGETQYFGPGTRLLVL.